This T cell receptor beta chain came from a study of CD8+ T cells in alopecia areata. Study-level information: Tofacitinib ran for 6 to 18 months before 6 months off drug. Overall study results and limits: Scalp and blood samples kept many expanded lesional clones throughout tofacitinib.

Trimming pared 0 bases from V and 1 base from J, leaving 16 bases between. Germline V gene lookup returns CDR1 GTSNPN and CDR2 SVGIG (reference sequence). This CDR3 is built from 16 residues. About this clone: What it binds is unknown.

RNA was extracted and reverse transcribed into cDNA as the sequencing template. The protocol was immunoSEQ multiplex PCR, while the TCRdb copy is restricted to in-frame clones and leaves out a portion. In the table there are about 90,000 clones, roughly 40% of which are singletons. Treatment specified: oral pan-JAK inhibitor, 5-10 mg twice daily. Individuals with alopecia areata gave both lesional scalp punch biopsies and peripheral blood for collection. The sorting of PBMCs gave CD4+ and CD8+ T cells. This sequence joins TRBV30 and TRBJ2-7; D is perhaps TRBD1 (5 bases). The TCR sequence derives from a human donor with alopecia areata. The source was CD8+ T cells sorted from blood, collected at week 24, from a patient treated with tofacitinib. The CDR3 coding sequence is TGTGCCTGGAGTGTAAGGAATAGGGGCATGTCCTACGAGCAGTACTTC. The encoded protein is CAWSVRNRGMSYEQYF.